These 23 T cell receptor beta chains share one sample of origin, sequenced in a study of cytomegalovirus exposure and HLA in healthy donors. The PCR had 60 Vbeta and 13 Jbeta primers. Clones were read by immunoSEQ multiplex PCR, and TCRdb kept only the in-frame ones, dropping some. Here the sample spans around 100,000 clones, roughly four fifths being singletons. Sequenced material: PBMCs. These receptors all stem from a male donor in good health and CMV-seropositive.

In this sample, this clone turned up once. The chain's CDR3 is CASSLSTVNYGYTF. Here the CDR3 DNA reads TGCGCCAGCAGCCTGTCGACAGTTAACTATGGCTACACCTTC. The rearrangement links TRBV5-1 to TRBJ1-2; D is perhaps TRBD1 (5 bases). This CDR3 has 14 amino acids. Germline V gene data show CDR1 as SGHRS and CDR2 as YFSETQ. Trimming took off 4 bases at V and 1 base at J, with 11 bases between the two ends.

V is TRBV6-5 and J is TRBJ1-2; TRBD1 might be the D (5 bases). The V gene lost 2 bases and the J gene lost 6 bases, with 16 bases spanning the gap. Germline assignment: CDR1 MNHEY and CDR2 SVGAGI. The CDR3 has 15 residues. The chain's CDR3 is CASSYGAGGTNGYTF. The CDR3 bases are TGTGCCAGCAGTTACGGTGCGGGGGGGACTAATGGCTACACCTTC.

V gene TRBV30 combines with J gene TRBJ2-3, with TRBD2 identical over 11 bases. The CDR3 consists of 20 residues. Looked up from germline, CDR1 is GTSNPN and CDR2 is SVGIG (reference sequence). V shed 0 bases, J shed 0 bases, and the junction held 14 bases outside the gene matches. CDR3 DNA sequence: TGTGCCTGGAGTGTTTGGGGCATAGCGGGGGGGTTAATGAGCACAGATACGCAGTATTTT. It is translated as CAWSVWGIAGGLMSTDTQYF.

The CDR3 DNA follows: TGCGCCAGCAGCTTGCGACATGACACTGAAGCTTTCTTT. This codes for CASSLRHDTEAFF. The chain employs TRBV5-1 and TRBJ1-1; D gene ambiguous. The CDR3 contains 13 residues. Between the trimmed V and J ends, which lost 1 base and 3 bases, there was a span of 7 bases. CDR1 SGHRS and CDR2 YFSETQ come from the germline V gene.

This clone was seen a handful of times. DNA for the CDR3: TGTGCCAGCAGCCCCACAGGGATCACTGAAGCTTTCTTT. Translating it yields CASSPTGITEAFF. This sequence joins TRBV6-5 and TRBJ1-1; perhaps TRBD1 as D (6 bases). Germline V CDR1 and CDR2: MNHEY, SVGAGI. V shed 6 bases and J shed 4 bases, with 12 bases lying between them. CDR3 size: 13 residues.

This sequence joins TRBV7-2 and TRBJ2-3, with TRBD2 matching over 10 bases. The J segment lost 4 bases and the V segment lost 4 bases, leaving 8 bases of the junction unmatched. This CDR3 has 16 amino acids. The germline V gene has CDR1 SGHTA and CDR2 FQGNSA. The CDR3 DNA sequence: TGTGCCAGCAGCTCCGAGCGGGGGGGCCAAGCAGATACGCAGTATTTT. This sequence encodes CASSSERGGQADTQYF.

This clone is a singleton in its sample. The rearrangement joins TRBV5-1 to TRBJ2-4; TRBD2 might be the D (6 bases). V dropped 3 bases and J dropped 1 base, with 8 bases sitting between them. CDR1 is SGHRS, CDR2 YFSETQ, per germline. CDR3 length: 14 residues. CDR3 nucleotide sequence: TGCGCCAGCAGCTCGGGGGAGGCCAAAAACATTCAGTACTTC. Translation gives CASSSGEAKNIQYF.

This chain uses TRBV7-2 with TRBJ1-2, with no clear D. The CDR3 spans 15 residues. Germline loops: CDR1 SGHTA, CDR2 FQGNSA. Trimming pared 1 base from V and 0 bases from J, leaving 9 bases between. CDR3 coding DNA: TGTGCCAGCAGCTTAGACAGACTAACTAACTATGGCTACACCTTC. Protein: CASSLDRLTNYGYTF.

The rearrangement joins TRBV28 to TRBJ2-1, with 10 bases identical to TRBD1. Germline CDR1 and CDR2: MDHEN and SYDVKM. This CDR3 is 18 amino acids long. Losses at the gene ends were 3 bases for V and 8 bases for J; bases not matched to a gene: 16. CDR3 coding DNA: TGTGCCAGCAGTTTCCTCCGTGAGGGACAGGGGATTCAGGATGAGCAGTTCTTC. This sequence encodes CASSFLREGQGIQDEQFF.

This clone was observed a few times. The chain is built from TRBV6-1 and TRBJ2-1; 11 positions agree with TRBD2. The CDR3 covers 15 residues. Germline V CDR1 and CDR2: MNHNS, SASEGT. Unmatched junction bases numbered 4, after V lost 2 bases and J lost 7 bases. CDR3 sequence (DNA): TGTGCCAGCAGTGAAATAGCGGGGGGGCGGAATGAGCAGTTCTTC. This gives the protein CASSEIAGGRNEQFF.

The chain recombines TRBV27 with TRBJ2-3, with 16 bases identical to TRBD2. Germline CDR1 is MNHEY and CDR2 is SMNVEV (reference sequence). The CDR3 has 19 residues. The trim removed 3 bases at V and 4 bases at J, leaving 10 bases unmatched. The CDR3 DNA reads TGTGCCAGCAGTTTCCTGGGACTAGCGGGGGGGCAATCCGCAGATACGCAGTATTTT. Protein: CASSFLGLAGGQSADTQYF.

In its sample, this clone was seen once. V and J are TRBV9 and TRBJ2-5; weak D call: TRBD2 (7 bases). CDR3 length equals 14 residues. The V gene lost 3 bases and the J gene lost 5 bases, with 14 bases spanning the gap. The germline CDR1 and CDR2 sequences are SGDLS and YYNGEE. CDR3: CASSAEGGDETQYF. DNA of the CDR3: TGTGCCAGCAGCGCTGAGGGGGGGGACGAGACCCAGTACTTC.

This sequence joins TRBV5-3 and TRBJ1-3; D is possibly TRBD1 (5 bases). TRBV5-3 is designated an ORF whose function remains uncertain. The ends were cut back, 2 bases at V and 4 bases at J, with 16 bases in the middle. This CDR3 has 16 residues. CDR3 region: CARSLDSKTFGNTIYF. The CDR3 nucleotides read TGTGCCAGAAGCTTAGACAGCAAAACTTTCGGAAACACCATATATTTT.

The chain carries TRBV2 and TRBJ1-3; D is perhaps TRBD1 (5 bases). The CDR3 contains 15 residues. CDR1 and CDR2 (germline): SNHLY, FYNNEI. V lost 4 bases to trimming and J lost 1 base, with 11 bases between them. CDR3 DNA sequence: TGTGCCAGCAGTGTAGAAGGGACTTCTGGAAACACCATATATTTT. Protein: CASSVEGTSGNTIYF. Looking up the rest from reference TRBV2 and TRBJ1-3 gives the full variable domain: EPEVTQTPSHQVTQMGQEVILRCVPISNHLYFYWYRQILGQKVEFLVSFYNNEISEKSEIFDDQFSVERPDGSNFTLKIRSTKLEDSAMYFCASSVEGTSGNTIYFGEGSWLTVV.

This clone occurred once. V and J are TRBV4-1 and TRBJ2-1; possibly TRBD1 for D (6 bases). The germline V gene encodes CDR1 MGHRA and CDR2 YSYEKL. With 3 bases removed from V and 5 bases from J, the gap between germline ends came to 14 bases. CDR3 length equals 15 residues. CDR3 DNA: TGCGCCAGCAGCCAGGATTCGGACAGCCACAATGAGCAGTTCTTC. The encoded protein is CASSQDSDSHNEQFF.

The chain is built from TRBV4-2 and TRBJ2-3, with 8 bases lining up with TRBD2. The CDR3 contains 15 residues. V was pared by 5 bases and J by 0 bases, with 4 bases of the junction left unmatched. Germline V lookup: CDR1 LGHNA, CDR2 YNFKEQ. CDR3 in amino acids: CASSRASGSTDTQYF. The DNA for the CDR3 is TGTGCCAGCAGCAGGGCTAGCGGGAGCACAGATACGCAGTATTTT.

This rearrangement joins TRBV19 to TRBJ2-7; D is possibly TRBD1 (5 bases). V gave up 5 bases and J gave up 5 bases, with 16 bases separating them. Per the germline V gene, CDR1 is LNHDA and CDR2 is SQIVND (reference sequence). This CDR3 is 14 amino acids long. The CDR3 is CASSPRTQSDEQYF. Written as DNA, the CDR3 is TGTGCCAGTAGTCCCCGGACACAGAGCGACGAGCAGTACTTC.

The chain links TRBV30 to TRBJ1-2; 12 nucleotides match TRBD1. Losses at the gene ends were 2 bases for V and 8 bases for J; bases not matched to a gene: 6. CDR1 and CDR2 from the germline V gene are GTSNPN and SVGIG (reference sequence). The CDR3 contains 14 residues. The CDR3 region has the DNA TGTGCCTGGAGTCGGGACAGGGGGCGATGGGGCTACACCTTC. Amino acids: CAWSRDRGRWGYTF.

This clone was picked up one time. In nucleotides, the CDR3 is TGCGCCAGCAGCCCGCCGGGACAGCTCTATGGCTACACCTTC. This translates into CASSPPGQLYGYTF. The chain combines TRBV5-1 with TRBJ1-2; 7 nucleotides agree with TRBD1. J gave up 4 bases and V 4 bases, and 7 bases lay outside the gene matches. This CDR3 is 14 amino acids long. The V gene's germline CDR1 is SGHRS and CDR2 YFSETQ.

V gene TRBV18 combines with J gene TRBJ2-1, with 7 nucleotides matching TRBD2. Germline V gene sequence: CDR1 KGHSH, CDR2 LQKENI. The CDR3 covers 16 residues. J lost 6 bases, V lost 2 bases, and 10 bases had no gene match. The CDR3 coding sequence is TGTGCCAGCTCACCAAGCTGGGGGGGACCGGGCAATGAGCAGTTCTTC. It codes for CASSPSWGGPGNEQFF. The variable domain in full, with the rest retrieved from reference TRBV18 and TRBJ2-1, is NAGVMQNPRHLVRRRGQEARLRCSPMKGHSHVYWYRQLPEEGLKFMVYLQKENIIDESGMPKERFSAEFPKEGPSILRIQQVVRGDSAAYFCASSPSWGGPGNEQFFGPGTRLTVL.

This clone was seen just once. V gene TRBV28 combines with J gene TRBJ2-3; D might be TRBD1 (6 bases). CDR1 is MDHEN and CDR2 is SYDVKM in the germline V gene. V lost 5 bases and J lost 1, with 13 bases in between. This CDR3 contains 15 residues. CDR3 sequence reads: CASSTGFGGTDTQYF. In nucleotides, the CDR3 is TGTGCCAGCAGTACAGGGTTCGGGGGCACAGATACGCAGTATTTT.

The rearrangement joins TRBV2 to TRBJ1-5, with TRBD1 as a possible D gene (5 bases). Trimming stripped 0 bases from V and 1 base from J, with 13 bases between. This CDR3 region has 17 residues. In germline, CDR1 is SNHLY, CDR2 FYNNEI. CDR3 nucleotide sequence: TGTGCCAGCAGTGAAGCGCAGGGCCGAGTAAGCAATCAGCCCCAGCATTTT. Translated, it gives CASSEAQGRVSNQPQHF.

J is TRBJ1-4 and V is TRBV19; 7 bases line up with TRBD1. This CDR3 has 14 amino acids. Germline CDR1 is LNHDA and CDR2 is SQIVND (reference sequence). V lost 3 bases and J lost 8; bases outside the gene matches: 6. CDR3 sequence reads: CASSIRDSNEKLFF. The CDR3, as DNA: TGTGCCAGTAGTATCCGGGACAGTAACGAAAAACTGTTTTTT.